This entry describes one TCR beta chain. Its antigen is not identified. This sample is part of a study of OX40 agonist ivuxolimab in advanced cancers. Study observations and caveats: Expanded clones tended on average to be more numerous among CD8+ T cells than CD4+.

Measured with immunoSEQ multiplex PCR; TCRdb has only the in-frame clones, and not every one. Here the sample spans approximately 89,000 clones, 87% being singletons. Trimming removed 4 bases at V and 1 base at J, with 14 bases between. The CDR3 is made up of 16 amino acids. The germline gives CDR1 LGHNA, CDR2 YSLEER. Here the sequenced sample was CD4+ or CD8+ T cells sorted from blood, taken in a trial of the OX40 agonist ivuxolimab. This sequence was found in an adult with an advanced solid tumor such as melanoma, head and neck, liver or kidney cancer. The chain couples TRBV4-3 to TRBJ1-3, with D uncertain. The CDR3 region is CASSRDPLASGNTIYF. The CDR3 DNA reads TGCGCCAGCAGCCGAGATCCCTTGGCATCTGGAAACACCATATATTTT.